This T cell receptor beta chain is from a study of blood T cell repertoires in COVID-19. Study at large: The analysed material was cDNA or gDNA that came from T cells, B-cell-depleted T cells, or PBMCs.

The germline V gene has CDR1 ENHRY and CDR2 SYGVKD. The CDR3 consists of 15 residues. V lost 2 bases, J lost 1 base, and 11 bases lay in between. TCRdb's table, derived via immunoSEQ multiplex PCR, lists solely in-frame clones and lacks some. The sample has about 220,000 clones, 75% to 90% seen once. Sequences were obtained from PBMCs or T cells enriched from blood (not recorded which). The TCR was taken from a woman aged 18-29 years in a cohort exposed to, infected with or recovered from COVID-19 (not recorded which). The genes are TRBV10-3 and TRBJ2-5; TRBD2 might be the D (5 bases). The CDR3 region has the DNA TGTGCCATCAGTGAGCGTTCGGGGAGCCAAGAGACCCAGTACTTC. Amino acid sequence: CAISERSGSQETQYF.